Each of the 32 T cell receptor beta chains below was sequenced from the same sample in a study of T cells after yellow fever vaccination. TCRdb re-derived calls from the 5' RACE reads in MiXCR, one entry per CDR3 protein. The sample contains under 250,000 distinct CDR3 sequences, around 7% of which appear only once. The starting material was CD4+ T cells sorted from PBMCs, obtained 15 days after the yellow fever booster vaccination. These receptors all come from a man aged 25 to 40 who received the YFV17D yellow fever vaccine.

The rearrangement links TRBV27 to TRBJ2-7; 14 positions match TRBD2. Germline lookup yields CDR1 MNHEY and CDR2 SMNVEV (reference sequence). The CDR3 runs 16 residues. J gave up 7 bases and V 9 bases, and 14 bases lay outside the gene matches. Here the CDR3 DNA reads TGTGCCAGTGCGCCTGGGGGACTAGCGGGAGTGCGAGAGCAGTACTTC. As protein: CASAPGGLAGVREQYF.

This clonotype was detected many times. The chain uses TRBV5-1 and TRBJ1-1; D is uncertain. Germline V gives CDR1 SGHRS, CDR2 YFSETQ. Trimming cost V 7 bases and J 0 bases, with 13 bases left between them. CDR3 size: 14 residues. The CDR3: CASDSGELNTEAFF. CDR3 DNA: TGCGCCAGCGACTCCGGGGAATTGAACACTGAAGCTTTCTTT. The full variable domain, completed using reference TRBV5-1 and TRBJ1-1, is KAGVTQTPRYLIKTRGQQVTLSCSPISGHRSVSWYQQTPGQGLQFLFEYFSETQRNKGNFPGRFSGRQFSNSRSEMNVSTLELGDSALYLCASDSGELNTEAFFGQGTRLTVV.

This clonotype appeared a few times. This chain connects TRBV7-2 to TRBJ1-4; TRBD1 agrees at 11 bases. J lost 0 bases, V lost 8 bases, and 2 bases had no gene match. The length of the CDR3 is 15 residues. Germline V lookup: CDR1 SGHTA, CDR2 FQGNSA. The CDR3 reads CASGTGGATNEKLFF. CDR3 nucleotide sequence: TGTGCCAGCGGGACAGGGGGTGCAACTAATGAAAAACTGTTTTTT.

This clonotype was recorded a few times. The chain couples TRBV12-3 or TRBV12-4 to TRBJ2-3; TRBD1 agrees at 10 bases. Trimming at V came to 6 bases and at J to 3 bases, leaving 15 bases not matched to a gene. The CDR3 length is 18 residues. The CDR3 nucleotides are TGTGCCAGCAGCCCTGGACAGGGGGTCGCCTTTTCAACAGATACGCAGTATTTT. Amino acids: CASSPGQGVAFSTDTQYF.

V is TRBV4-3 and J is TRBJ2-6; D unclear. The CDR3 is 16 amino acids. Germline CDR1 is LGHNA and CDR2 is YSLEER. V shed 1 base and J shed 0 bases, with 7 bases lying between them. For the CDR3, the DNA is TGCGCCAGCAGCCAAGGGGCTTTCTCTGGGGCCAACGTCCTGACTTTC. It encodes CASSQGAFSGANVLTF.

The chain carries TRBV10-3 and TRBJ1-5; D is perhaps TRBD1 (5 bases). V was trimmed by 4 bases and J by 4 bases, leaving 11 bases between them. The CDR3 has 14 amino acids. Germline assignment: CDR1 ENHRY and CDR2 SYGVKD. The DNA of the CDR3 is TGTGCCATCAGTGCTTCCGGGACGAATCAGCCCCAGCATTTT. This gives the protein CAISASGTNQPQHF.

The chain uses TRBV7-2 and TRBJ2-1; the match to TRBD2 covers 7 bases. There are 15 residues in the CDR3. Germline V lookup: CDR1 SGHTA, CDR2 FQGNSA. V dropped 6 bases and J dropped 2; count of bases not matched to a gene: 7. The DNA of the CDR3 is TGTGCCAGCAGGGCCTGGGAGGGGCCCTACAATGAGCAGTTCTTC. Its translation is CASRAWEGPYNEQFF.

The CDR3 protein is CSARDSSSTGANVLTF. The CDR3 nucleotides read TGCAGTGCTAGAGATTCGAGCAGTACTGGGGCCAACGTCCTGACTTTC. V and J are TRBV20-1 and TRBJ2-6; D is undetermined. In germline, CDR1 is DFQATT, CDR2 SNEGSKA (reference sequence). V was trimmed by 0 bases and J by 2 bases, leaving 11 bases between them. CDR3 length: 16 amino acids.

The chain combines TRBV27 with TRBJ2-3; D not certain. CDR1 MNHEY and CDR2 SMNVEV come from the germline V gene (reference sequence). This CDR3 is built from 13 residues. V gave up 2 bases and J gave up 8 bases, with 11 bases separating them. The CDR3 loop reads CASSLDGRSTQYF. In DNA, the CDR3 is TGTGCCAGCAGTTTAGACGGTCGGAGTACGCAGTATTTT.

This clonotype has a handful of counts. The V call is TRBV20-1, the J call TRBJ2-2, with a tentative D call TRBD1 (6 bases). The CDR3 is made up of 16 amino acids. V lost 3 bases and J 0 bases, leaving 14 bases between the germline ends. Germline loops: CDR1 DFQATT, CDR2 SNEGSKA (reference sequence). The CDR3 DNA reads as TGCAGTGCTAGTCATCGGGGACACTCGAACACCGGGGAGCTGTTTTTT. As protein: CSASHRGHSNTGELFF.

At least ten counts were recorded for this clonotype. The CDR3 sequence is CASASGQGYDSNQPQHF. The CDR3 DNA is TGTGCCAGCGCCTCCGGGCAGGGGTATGACAGCAATCAGCCCCAGCATTTT. The V gene is TRBV28, the J gene TRBJ1-5; D might be TRBD1 (6 bases). V gave up 8 bases and J gave up 1 base, with 21 bases separating them. From germline, CDR1 is MDHEN and CDR2 SYDVKM. The CDR3 loop spans 17 amino acids. The whole variable domain, remainder taken from reference TRBV28 and TRBJ1-5, is DVKVTQSSRYLVKRTGEKVFLECVQDMDHENMFWYRQDPGLGLRLIYFSYDVKMKEKGDIPEGYSVSREKKERFSLILESASTNQTSMYLCASASGQGYDSNQPQHFGDGTRLSIL.

This clonotype was seen many times. V gene TRBV7-2 combines with J gene TRBJ2-5; TRBD1 matches 8 bases. The CDR3 length is 18 residues. The V segment lost 1 base and the J segment 1 base; nucleotides outside the gene matches: 11. From germline, CDR1 is SGHTA and CDR2 FQGNSA. CDR3 in amino acids: CASSLGLPGTGPQETQYF. The DNA for the CDR3 is TGTGCCAGCAGCTTAGGGCTCCCAGGGACAGGACCCCAAGAGACCCAGTACTTC.

At least ten counts were recorded for this clonotype. The chain links TRBV7-2 to TRBJ1-5; D is undetermined. The CDR3 spans 13 residues. Looked up from germline, CDR1 is SGHTA and CDR2 is FQGNSA. V was clipped by 7 bases and J by 0 bases, with 7 bases between them. The CDR3 spells CASKLDSNQPQHF. The CDR3, as DNA: TGTGCCAGCAAGCTAGATAGCAATCAGCCCCAGCATTTT.

J is TRBJ1-1 and V is TRBV6-5, with TRBD1 as a possible D gene (6 bases). The CDR3 has 13 residues. From germline, CDR1 is MNHEY and CDR2 SVGAGI. The ends were cut back, 0 bases at V and 4 bases at J, with 6 bases in the middle. The CDR3 loop is CASSYSGGTEAFF. The CDR3 bases are TGTGCCAGCAGTTACTCAGGGGGCACTGAAGCTTTCTTT.

This clonotype was found many times. This chain connects TRBV7-2 to TRBJ2-3; D may be TRBD2 (6 bases). The CDR3 spans 15 residues. Trimming removed 1 base from V and 8 bases from J, with 16 bases in between. Germline V gene data show CDR1 as SGHTA and CDR2 as FQGNSA. The CDR3 loop is CASSLGGPPSATQYF. CDR3 DNA sequence: TGTGCCAGCAGCTTAGGAGGGCCTCCTAGCGCTACGCAGTATTTT.

On this clonotype itself: A single base separates this from a much larger clone, so it may be a read error. The chain employs TRBV5-1 and TRBJ1-2; D is undetermined. Deletions cut 0 bases from V and 5 bases from J, with 11 bases between. The CDR3 length is 14 residues. Germline CDR1 and CDR2: SGHRS and YFSETQ. CDR3 sequence reads: CASSLDSWEYGYTF. The CDR3 DNA sequence: TGCGCCAGCAGCTTGGACTCTTGGGAGTATGGCTACACCTTC.

The table lists this clonotype with many counts. This chain uses TRBV20-1 with TRBJ2-3; 7 nucleotides agree with TRBD2. The CDR3 loop spans 15 amino acids. Trimming at V came to 1 base and at J to 2 bases, leaving 6 bases not matched to a gene. Germline V gene data show CDR1 as DFQATT and CDR2 as SNEGSKA (reference sequence). The CDR3 region is CSARAGLMNTDTQYF. Written as DNA, the CDR3 is TGCAGTGCTAGAGCGGGACTAATGAACACAGATACGCAGTATTTT.

This clonotype was seen repeatedly, ten times or more. The rearrangement uses TRBV9 and TRBJ1-2; the match to TRBD1 covers 8 bases. The CDR3 spans 16 residues. Germline V gene sequence: CDR1 SGDLS, CDR2 YYNGEE. V shed 3 bases and J 0 bases; nucleotides not matched to a gene: 7. CDR3 nucleotides: TGTGCCAGCAGCGCCGGGACAGGAATTACTAACTATGGCTACACCTTC. Its translation is CASSAGTGITNYGYTF. The entire variable domain, with the rest obtained from reference TRBV9 and TRBJ1-2, is as follows: DSGVTQTPKHLITATGQRVTLRCSPRSGDLSVYWYQQSLDQGLQFLIQYYNGEERAKGNILERFSAQQFPDLHSELNLSSLELGDSALYFCASSAGTGITNYGYTFGSGTRLTVV.

V is TRBV15 and J is TRBJ2-2; D might be TRBD1 or TRBD2, each matching 6 bases. Per germline, CDR1 LNHNV and CDR2 YYDKDF (reference sequence). The CDR3 is 14 residues long. V gave up 1 base and J gave up 9 bases, with 12 bases separating them. The CDR3 sequence is CATSRVWGARELFF. In nucleotides, the CDR3 is TGTGCCACCAGCAGAGTGTGGGGGGCCAGGGAGCTGTTTTTT. The whole variable domain, filled in from reference TRBV15 and TRBJ2-2, reads DAMVIQNPRYQVTQFGKPVTLSCSQTLNHNVMYWYQQKSSQAPKLLFHYYDKDFNNEADTPDNFQSRRPNTSFCFLDIRSPGLGDTAMYLCATSRVWGARELFFGEGSRLTVL.

There are many counts of this clonotype. The V gene is TRBV29-1, the J gene TRBJ2-2; D uncertain. Trimming took off 6 bases at V and 3 bases at J, with 5 bases between the two ends. Per germline, CDR1 SQVTM and CDR2 ANQGSEA. This CDR3 region has 11 residues. The CDR3 coding sequence is TGCAGCGTGCACGACACCGGGGAGCTGTTTTTT. The encoded protein is CSVHDTGELFF.

A note on this clonotype: Germline is not matched at one junction end, which may reflect a read error. The chain carries TRBV20-1 and TRBJ2-4, with 13 bases matching TRBD2. Per germline, CDR1 DFQATT and CDR2 SNEGSKA (reference sequence). The CDR3 is 17 amino acids. As DNA, the CDR3 is TGCTGTGCCTACCGAGGACTAGCGGGAGACGACAAAAACATTCAGTACTTC. Translation gives CCAYRGLAGDDKNIQYF.

The table lists this clonotype with many counts. This chain joins TRBV10-1 and TRBJ2-1; 9 positions agree with TRBD2. J lost 10 bases, V lost 2 bases, and 3 bases had no gene match. Germline V gene lookup returns CDR1 WNHNN and CDR2 SYGVQD (reference sequence). The CDR3 consists of 13 residues. CDR3 coding DNA: TGCGCCAGCAGTGAGAGGCTAGCGGGAGAGCAGTTCTTC. Translated, it gives CASSERLAGEQFF.

This clonotype has more than one count but fewer than ten. The genes are TRBV10-3 and TRBJ2-5; TRBD1 matches 8 bases. The junction had 5 bases not matched to a gene; V was cut back by 6 bases and J by 2 bases. CDR3 size: 14 residues. CDR1 ENHRY and CDR2 SYGVKD come from the germline V gene. The CDR3 region is CAIRVDRGQETQYF. The CDR3 nucleotides read TGTGCCATCAGGGTAGACAGGGGACAAGAGACCCAGTACTTC.

The chain uses TRBV7-9 and TRBJ2-7; TRBD1 matches 9 bases. Trimming at V came to 5 bases and at J to 6 bases, leaving 11 bases not matched to a gene. CDR1 and CDR2 from the germline V gene are SEHNR and FQNEAQ (reference sequence). This CDR3 spans 15 amino acids. Here the CDR3 DNA reads TGTGCCAGCAGCCCCTATGGACAGGGGAGTCGCGAGCAGTACTTC. It codes for CASSPYGQGSREQYF.

This clonotype was recorded at least ten times. The chain links TRBV27 to TRBJ2-1; weak D call: TRBD1 (5 bases). CDR1 and CDR2 (germline): MNHEY, SMNVEV (reference sequence). The CDR3 consists of 14 residues. The germline V and J ends were trimmed by 3 bases and 3 bases, with 9 bases remaining between them. This chain's CDR3 is CASSFSDNYNEQFF. Written as DNA, the CDR3 is TGTGCCAGCAGTTTCTCGGACAACTACAATGAGCAGTTCTTC.

Only a few counts were recorded for this clonotype. The chain recombines TRBV4-1 with TRBJ1-2, with D possibly matching TRBD1 (6 bases). The V end lost 1 base, the J end lost 2 bases, and 8 bases lay between the germline ends. The V gene's germline CDR1 is MGHRA and CDR2 YSYEKL. This CDR3 contains 14 residues. The CDR3 DNA reads as TGCGCCAGCAGCCAAGGGGGGACAAACTATGGCTACACCTTC. Protein: CASSQGGTNYGYTF.

The chain is built from TRBV7-3 and TRBJ2-7, with TRBD2 matching 8 bases. Germline V gives CDR1 SGHTA, CDR2 FQGTGA. V lost 5 bases to trimming and J lost 7 bases; unmatched junction nucleotides: 7. This CDR3 comprises 13 residues. The DNA of the CDR3 is TGTGCCAGCAGCCCTAGCGGGCGGGTGGAGCAGTACTTC. Protein product: CASSPSGRVEQYF.

Ten or more counts support this clonotype. The V gene is TRBV18, the J gene TRBJ1-1; unclear D gene. Deletions cut 3 bases from V and 10 bases from J, with 12 bases between. The germline V gene has CDR1 KGHSH and CDR2 LQKENI. The CDR3 length is 12 residues. CDR3 loop: CASSPPKGLAFF. CDR3 coding DNA: TGTGCCAGCTCACCGCCCAAAGGGTTAGCTTTCTTT.

The rearrangement links TRBV5-1 to TRBJ2-1; TRBD2 matches 11 bases. Germline values: CDR1 SGHRS, CDR2 YFSETQ. The CDR3 extends over 18 amino acids. The trim removed 1 base at V and 3 bases at J, leaving 9 bases unmatched. The CDR3 loop is CASSLHVASGRLYNEQFF. The CDR3 DNA reads TGCGCCAGCAGCTTGCATGTGGCTAGCGGGAGGCTCTACAATGAGCAGTTCTTC.

This chain links TRBV7-8 with TRBJ1-2; D not resolved. The CDR3 length is 12 residues. V dropped 5 bases and J dropped 4 bases, with 8 bases sitting between them. Germline lookup yields CDR1 SGHVS and CDR2 FQNEAQ. DNA of the CDR3: TGTGCCAGCAGCCCCGGAACCTATGGCTACACCTTC. Protein: CASSPGTYGYTF.

This clonotype was detected many times. CDR3 coding DNA: TGTGCCAGCATGATCCACAGGGATGACGAGCAGTACTTC. Encoded protein: CASMIHRDDEQYF. The chain employs TRBV2 and TRBJ2-7; D perhaps matches TRBD1 (6 bases). Trimming took off 7 bases at V and 5 bases at J, with 15 bases between the two ends. Germline CDR1 reads SNHLY; CDR2 reads FYNNEI. The CDR3 runs to 13 residues.

This clonotype has a count of ten or more. The chain carries TRBV24-1 and TRBJ2-1; 9 bases align to TRBD2. Germline CDR1 KGHDR, CDR2 SFDVKD. Losses at the gene ends were 2 bases for V and 9 bases for J; bases not matched to a gene: 10. The CDR3 spans 16 residues. The CDR3: CATSDSVAGARGEQFF. The CDR3 DNA sequence: TGTGCCACCAGTGATTCTGTAGCGGGAGCCCGAGGTGAGCAGTTCTTC.